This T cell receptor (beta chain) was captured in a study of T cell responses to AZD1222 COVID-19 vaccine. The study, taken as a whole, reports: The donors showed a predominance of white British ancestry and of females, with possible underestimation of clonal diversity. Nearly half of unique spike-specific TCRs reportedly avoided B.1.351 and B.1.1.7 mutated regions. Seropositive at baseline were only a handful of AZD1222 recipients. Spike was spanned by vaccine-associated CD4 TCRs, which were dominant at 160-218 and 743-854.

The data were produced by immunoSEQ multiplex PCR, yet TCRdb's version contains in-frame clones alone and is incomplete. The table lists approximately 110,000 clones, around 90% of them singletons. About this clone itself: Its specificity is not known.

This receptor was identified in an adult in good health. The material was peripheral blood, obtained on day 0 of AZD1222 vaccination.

The CDR3 nucleotides read TGTGCCAGCAGGAACTGGAACACTGAAGCTTTCTTT. Translating gives CASRNWNTEAFF. The V and J genes are TRBV6-5 and TRBJ1-1; no clear D gene. V was trimmed by 6 bases and J by 1 base, leaving 6 bases between them. Germline CDR1 and CDR2: MNHEY and SVGAGI. This CDR3 is 12 amino acids long.